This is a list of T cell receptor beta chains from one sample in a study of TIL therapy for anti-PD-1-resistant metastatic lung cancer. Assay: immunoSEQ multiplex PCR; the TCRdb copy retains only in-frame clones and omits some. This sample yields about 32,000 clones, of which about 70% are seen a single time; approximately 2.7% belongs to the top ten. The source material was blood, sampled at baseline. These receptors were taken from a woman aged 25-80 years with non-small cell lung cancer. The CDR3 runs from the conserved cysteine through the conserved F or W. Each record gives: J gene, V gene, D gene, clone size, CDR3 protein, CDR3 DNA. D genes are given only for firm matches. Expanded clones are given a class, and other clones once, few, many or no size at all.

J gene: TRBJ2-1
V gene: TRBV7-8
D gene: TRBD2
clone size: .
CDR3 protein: CASSLRQLWTSGNHEQFF
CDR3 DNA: TGTGCCAGCAGCTTAAGGCAACTGTGGACTAGCGGGAACCATGAGCAGTTCTTC

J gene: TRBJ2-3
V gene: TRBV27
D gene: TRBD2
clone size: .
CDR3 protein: CATQLAGAYDTQYF
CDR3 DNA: TGTGCCACCCAACTAGCGGGAGCTTATGATACGCAGTATTTT

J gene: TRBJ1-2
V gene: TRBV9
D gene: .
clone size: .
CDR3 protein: CASSPPGGGTIANYGYTF
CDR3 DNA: TGTGCCAGCAGCCCCCCCGGGGGGGGAACCATAGCTAACTATGGCTACACCTTC

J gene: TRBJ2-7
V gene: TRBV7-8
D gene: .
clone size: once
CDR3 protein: CASSQFRASSYEQYF
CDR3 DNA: TGTGCCAGCAGCCAATTCCGGGCTAGCTCCTACGAGCAGTACTTC

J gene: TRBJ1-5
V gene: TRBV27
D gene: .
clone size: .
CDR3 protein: CASSLGGYSNQPQHF
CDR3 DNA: TGTGCCAGCAGTTTAGGTGGATATAGCAATCAGCCCCAGCATTTT

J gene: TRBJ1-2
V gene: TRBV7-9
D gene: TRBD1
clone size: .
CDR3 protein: CASSTQQGWDGYTF
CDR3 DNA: TGTGCCAGCAGCACCCAACAGGGGTGGGACGGCTACACCTTC

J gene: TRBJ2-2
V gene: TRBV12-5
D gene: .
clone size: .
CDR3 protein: CASGPVRSGANTGELFF
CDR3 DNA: TGTGCTAGTGGTCCCGTCAGGTCGGGCGCGAACACCGGGGAGCTGTTTTTT

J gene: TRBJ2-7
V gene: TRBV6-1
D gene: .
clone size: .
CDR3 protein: CASSETRGTYEQYF
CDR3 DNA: TGTGCCAGCAGTGAAACTCGGGGGACCTACGAGCAGTACTTC

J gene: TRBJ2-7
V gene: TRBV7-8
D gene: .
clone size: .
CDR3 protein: CASSSAALGYEQYF
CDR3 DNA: TGTGCCAGCAGCTCCGCCGCTCTGGGCTACGAGCAGTACTTC

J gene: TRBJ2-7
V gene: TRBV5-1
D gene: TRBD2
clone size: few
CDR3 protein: CASSRTSGSGEQYF
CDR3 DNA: TGCGCCAGCAGCCGGACTAGCGGGTCTGGGGAGCAGTACTTC

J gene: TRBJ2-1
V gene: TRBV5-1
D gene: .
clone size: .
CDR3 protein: CASSSSGAGEVNEQFF
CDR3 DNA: TGCGCCAGCAGCTCCTCGGGGGCGGGAGAGGTGAATGAGCAGTTCTTC

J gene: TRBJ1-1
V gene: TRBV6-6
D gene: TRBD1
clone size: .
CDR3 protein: CAKGDRGGTEAFF
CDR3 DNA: TGTGCCAAAGGGGACAGGGGCGGCACTGAAGCTTTCTTT

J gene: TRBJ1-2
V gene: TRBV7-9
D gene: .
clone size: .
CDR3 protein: CASTQIANYGYTF
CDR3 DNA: TGTGCCAGCACCCAGATAGCTAACTATGGCTACACCTTC